This TCR beta chain emerged from a study of memory CD4+ T cells and cytomegalovirus serostatus. Overall study findings and caveats: Suggested: most of the CMV-linked TCR signature lies in CD4+ memory cells. Each of approximately 69 CMV-associated TCRbeta sequences occurred in one to five individuals.

Concerning this clone: Its specificity is unknown.

Measured with immunoSEQ multiplex PCR; TCRdb has only the in-frame clones, and not every one. The profile shows under 35,000 clones, 70% to 80% of them singletons. Single viable CD3+CD4+CD8-CD45RO+ cells were sorted as the memory CD4+ T cells. This CDR3 is 15 amino acids long. The V gene end was trimmed by 7 bases and the J gene end by 5 bases; junction bases not matched to a gene: 9. Germline V gene data show CDR1 as SEHNR and CDR2 as FQNEAQ (reference sequence). The gene calls are TRBV7-9 and TRBJ2-5, with 11 bases identical to TRBD2. The sequence was obtained from an adult in good health and CMV-seronegative. Sample: memory CD4+ T cells from blood. CDR3 residues: CASTVAGGNWETQYF. Written as DNA, the CDR3 is TGTGCCAGCACCGTAGCGGGGGGGAATTGGGAGACCCAGTACTTC.